The clone carrying this TCR beta chain was counted a few times. Its antigen remains unknown. The source of the sample is a study of identifying expanded T cells in peripheral blood. Study-level points and caveats: Approximately two-week clone count variance significantly increased as total template count grew. Differentially abundant clones: about 1.2 between replicates, roughly 16 at around 14 days, 19 to 20 at four.

Collection occurred without any documented infections or immune events in donors. Here immunoSEQ multiplex PCR was the method, and the copy in TCRdb shows in-frame clones only, minus some. The sample lists 50,000 to 75,000 clones; about 85% were seen once. The CDR3 runs to 18 residues. Germline-derived CDR1 and CDR2 are SGHVS and FQNEAQ. Trimming shortened V by 1 base and J by 0 bases, and 16 bases separated the two germline ends. This TCR was recovered from a person aged 18 to 70 in good health. The sequenced sample was blood. The genes are TRBV7-8 and TRBJ2-1; D not resolved. The CDR3 DNA reads TGTGCCAGCAGCTTAGGTTTCCACGGCCCCAGCTCCTACAATGAGCAGTTCTTC. The encoded protein is CASSLGFHGPSSYNEQFF.